This is a list of T cell receptor beta chains from one sample in a study of shared clonotypes between healthy human individuals. Some clones are missing from TCRdb's copy, which holds only in-frame ones; the method was immunoSEQ multiplex PCR. Among about 980,000 clones listed, more than 75% were seen once. The material sequenced was memory CD4+ T cells sorted from blood. The receptors come from a man in his late teens or twenties in good health. The CDR3 runs from the conserved cysteine through the conserved F or W. A D gene is named only where the DNA matches it firmly. Clone sizes are given selectively: once, few, many, or a class where the clone is expanded.

TRBV6-1	TRBJ2-7	.	.	CASSEAPGVGYEQYF	TGTGCCAGCAGTGAAGCGCCAGGGGTGGGCTACGAGCAGTACTTC
TRBV28	TRBJ1-4	once	.	CASRPGGRLDEKLFF	TGTGCCAGCAGACCGGGGGGCAGGTTGGATGAAAAACTGTTTTTT
TRBV15	TRBJ2-7	many	.	CATSRDPGGEYEQYF	TGTGCCACCAGCAGAGATCCAGGGGGGGAGTACGAGCAGTACTTC
TRBV28	TRBJ1-4	.	.	CASSLSGRGISGEKLFF	TGTGCCAGCAGTTTATCGGGCAGGGGTATCAGCGGGGAAAAACTGTTTTTT
TRBV11-2	TRBJ1-6	.	TRBD1	CASSLEGTGVSPLHF	TGTGCCAGCAGCTTAGAGGGTACAGGGGTGTCACCCCTCCACTTT
TRBV5-6	TRBJ1-1	.	.	CASSLGGGGAEAFF	TGTGCCAGCAGCTTGGGTGGAGGGGGAGCTGAAGCTTTCTTT
TRBV28	TRBJ1-1	.	TRBD1	CASSLYRGRTEAFF	TGTGCCAGCAGTTTATACAGGGGGAGGACTGAAGCTTTCTTT
TRBV9	TRBJ1-1	once	TRBD1	CASSVGSGGIGNTEAFF	TGTGCCAGCAGCGTAGGTTCAGGGGGCATTGGGAACACTGAAGCTTTCTTT
TRBV5-1	TRBJ1-2	.	TRBD1	CASSLDPGQLKHGYTF	TGCGCCAGCAGCTTGGACCCGGGACAGCTAAAACATGGCTACACCTTC
TRBV7-2	TRBJ2-7	once	TRBD1	CASSLDRGGSYEQYF	TGTGCCAGCAGCTTAGACAGGGGCGGTTCCTACGAGCAGTACTTC
TRBV20-1	TRBJ2-3	.	.	CSARPARTQYF	TGCAGTGCTAGGCCCGCGCGGACGCAGTATTTT
TRBV19	TRBJ1-1	.	.	CASSAGTFTEAFF	TGTGCCAGTAGTGCCGGGACATTTACTGAAGCTTTCTTT
TRBV5-5	TRBJ2-7	.	.	CASSSNRDRTSGYEQYF	TGTGCCAGCAGCTCTAATAGAGACAGGACATCAGGCTACGAGCAGTACTTC
TRBV7-2	TRBJ2-1	.	.	CASSLDNNEQFF	TGTGCCAGCAGCTTGGATAACAATGAGCAGTTCTTC
TRBV11-2	TRBJ2-7	.	.	CASSLAGPIEQYF	TGTGCCAGCAGCTTAGCGGGCCCCATCGAGCAGTACTTC
TRBV12-5	TRBJ1-5	.	.	CASGLVRGNQPQHF	TGTGCTAGTGGTTTGGTACGAGGCAATCAGCCCCAGCATTTT
TRBV14	TRBJ2-3	.	.	CASSRQGGTGDTQYF	TGTGCCAGCAGCCGACAGGGAGGGACAGGAGATACGCAGTATTTT
TRBV2	TRBJ2-7	.	.	CASRDGPSFEQYF	TGTGCCAGCAGGGACGGGCCTTCGTTCGAGCAGTACTTC
TRBV9	TRBJ2-7	.	TRBD2	CASSVSGSYIGGEQYF	TGTGCCAGCAGCGTAAGCGGGAGCTATATCGGCGGCGAGCAGTACTTC
TRBV7-2	TRBJ1-6	.	.	CASSFLRGDGPLHF	TGTGCCAGCAGCTTCCTACGGGGGGACGGACCCCTCCACTTT
TRBV21-1	TRBJ1-1	.	.	CASSSPKGRTEAFF	TGTGCCAGCAGCTCGCCCAAGGGACGGACTGAAGCTTTCTTT
TRBV6-6	TRBJ2-7	.	.	CASSYRRAAYEQYF	TGTGCCAGCAGTTACCGGCGGGCCGCCTACGAGCAGTACTTC
TRBV29-1	TRBJ2-7	.	TRBD2	CSVGTSGSYEQYF	TGCAGCGTAGGGACTAGCGGGAGTTACGAGCAGTACTTC
TRBV5-1	TRBJ2-7	once	TRBD1	CASGTGTGGLGQYF	TGCGCCAGCGGAACCGGGACAGGGGGCTTAGGGCAGTACTTC
TRBV9	TRBJ2-3	.	TRBD2	CASSLSGGEPDTQYF	TGTGCCAGCAGCCTTAGCGGGGGGGAACCAGATACGCAGTATTTT
TRBV30	TRBJ1-5	once	.	CAWSTRQTHVGQPQHF	TGTGCCTGGAGTACCAGACAGACGCATGTGGGTCAGCCCCAGCATTTT
TRBV5-1	TRBJ1-5	few	.	CASSLDGQRNQPQHF	TGCGCCAGCAGCTTAGATGGACAGAGGAATCAGCCCCAGCATTTT
TRBV5-4	TRBJ1-4	.	TRBD1	CASSVGQGAFEKLFF	TGTGCCAGCAGCGTGGGACAGGGCGCCTTTGAAAAACTGTTTTTT
TRBV5-5	TRBJ1-6	.	.	CASSYLSGENSPLHF	TGTGCCAGCAGCTATCTCTCGGGAGAAAATTCACCCCTCCACTTT
TRBV4-1	TRBJ2-3	.	.	CASSQEGPTLGTQYF	TGCGCCAGCAGCCAAGAGGGACCCACCCTAGGTACGCAGTATTTT
TRBV7-2	TRBJ2-7	.	TRBD1	CASSLSGTEAYEQYF	TGTGCCAGCAGCTTATCCGGGACAGAGGCCTACGAGCAGTACTTC
TRBV5-5	TRBJ2-7	.	.	CASSFRYEQYF	TGTGCCAGCAGCTTCCGATACGAGCAGTACTTC
TRBV10-3	TRBJ2-7	.	TRBD2	CAIRNGTSGYEQYF	TGTGCCATCAGGAACGGGACTAGCGGATACGAGCAGTACTTC
TRBV5-1	TRBJ1-1	.	.	CASSLEVMYTEAFF	TGCGCCAGCAGCTTGGAAGTTATGTACACTGAAGCTTTCTTT
TRBV5-1	TRBJ2-3	.	TRBD2	CASSRAGEALDTQYF	TGCGCCAGCAGCCGAGCGGGGGAGGCCTTAGATACGCAGTATTTT